A single sample is the source of the 22 T cell receptor beta chains below, sequenced in a study of blood T cell repertoires in COVID-19. This table comes from immunoSEQ multiplex PCR, and its TCRdb copy is limited to in-frame clones, with some not included. The sample lists approximately 150,000 clones, approximately 85% occurring once. The specimen sequenced was peripheral blood. These receptors all stem from a human donor with acute or convalescent COVID-19. The donor label of this sample is uncertain.

The chain combines TRBV4-3 with TRBJ1-1, with 8 nucleotides matching TRBD1. The V and J ends lost 1 base and 8 bases, in that order; junction bases with no gene match: 0. The CDR3 length is 12 residues. Germline CDR1 and CDR2: LGHNA and YSLEER. CDR3 in amino acids: CASSQGTGEAFF. The CDR3 region has the DNA TGCGCCAGCAGCCAAGGGACAGGGGAAGCTTTCTTT.

The CDR3 spells CAITGQGGTEAFF. The DNA for the CDR3 is TGTGCCATCACCGGACAGGGAGGGACTGAAGCTTTCTTT. This chain joins TRBV10-3 and TRBJ1-1; 8 positions match TRBD1. This CDR3 is built from 13 residues. Unmatched junction bases numbered 6, after V lost 7 bases and J lost 5 bases. Germline V gene data show CDR1 as ENHRY and CDR2 as SYGVKD.

The chain uses TRBV5-6 and TRBJ1-5; maybe TRBD1 (5 bases). With 4 bases removed from V and 4 bases from J, the gap between germline ends came to 18 bases. The CDR3 contains 16 residues. The germline V gene has CDR1 SGHDT and CDR2 YYEEEE. CDR3 residues: CASSKRGGVRNQPQHF. CDR3 in DNA: TGTGCCAGCAGCAAACGTGGAGGGGTAAGGAATCAGCCCCAGCATTTT.

In this sample, this clone turned up a few times. This rearrangement joins TRBV7-9 to TRBJ2-1; a possible D gene is TRBD2 (5 bases). The V end was cut by 3 bases, the J end by 8 bases, with 11 bases between. Germline values: CDR1 SEHNR, CDR2 FQNEAQ (reference sequence). CDR3 length equals 13 residues. CDR3 residues: CASSLRLAYEQFF. CDR3 in DNA: TGTGCCAGCAGCTTGAGGTTAGCGTATGAGCAGTTCTTC. The full variable domain, in which reference TRBV7-9 and TRBJ2-1 provide the parts outside the CDR3, is DTGVSQNPRHKITKRGQNVTFRCDPISEHNRLYWYRQTLGQGPEFLTYFQNEAQLEKSRLLSDRFSAERPKGSFSTLEIQRTEQGDSAMYLCASSLRLAYEQFFGPGTRLTVL.

The V call is TRBV4-2, the J call TRBJ1-3; 7 nucleotides agree with TRBD1. V shed 0 bases and J 2 bases; nucleotides not matched to a gene: 4. The germline gives CDR1 LGHNA, CDR2 YNFKEQ. The CDR3 consists of 16 residues. The DNA for the CDR3 is TGTGCCAGCAGCCAAGATTTCAGGGGGACTGGAAACACCATATATTTT. Its protein product is CASSQDFRGTGNTIYF.

The genes are TRBV4-2 and TRBJ2-1; 9 bases match TRBD2. The germline V gene encodes CDR1 LGHNA and CDR2 YNFKEQ. The CDR3 is made up of 19 amino acids. Trimming at V came to 1 base and at J to 7 bases, leaving 17 bases not matched to a gene. This CDR3 reads CASSQALRLASGNRNEQFF. The CDR3 region has the DNA TGTGCCAGCAGCCAAGCTCTCCGGCTGGCTAGCGGGAATCGGAATGAGCAGTTCTTC.

The rearrangement uses TRBV5-5 and TRBJ1-6, with D hard to call. Germline lookup yields CDR1 SGHKS and CDR2 YYEKEE (reference sequence). The CDR3 is 17 amino acids. Trimming left V 1 base short and J 0 bases short, with 11 bases between. CDR3 sequence (DNA): TGTGCCAGCAGCTTGTTTGCGGGGAGCTCCTATAATTCACCCCTCCACTTT. Translated, it gives CASSLFAGSSYNSPLHF.

The rearrangement uses TRBV29-1 and TRBJ2-5; TRBD1 matches 9 bases. This CDR3 contains 17 residues. The germline CDR1 and CDR2 sequences are SQVTM and ANQGSEA. V shed 7 bases and J 2 bases; nucleotides not matched to a gene: 17. The CDR3, as DNA: TGCAGCGCCTTAGGGGTGAAGGGACAGGGCCTTCAAGAGACCCAGTACTTC. It specifies CSALGVKGQGLQETQYF.

The count of this clone is one. The rearrangement joins TRBV14 to TRBJ2-7; D remains ambiguous. Trimming removed 4 bases at V and 3 bases at J, with 19 bases between. The CDR3 runs to 16 residues. Looked up from germline, CDR1 is SGHDN and CDR2 is FVKESK. CDR3 in DNA: TGTGCCAGCAGCCCCGCCGCCGGATGGGCCCTCTACGAGCAGTACTTC. Its protein is CASSPAAGWALYEQYF.

The gene calls are TRBV7-9 and TRBJ1-2, with a possible D match to TRBD1 (6 bases). CDR1 is SEHNR, CDR2 FQNEAQ, per germline (reference sequence). The CDR3 runs 18 residues. The V end was cut by 5 bases, the J end by 0 bases, with 22 bases between. The CDR3 region is CASSPQLITGRSNYGYTF. CDR3 DNA sequence: TGTGCCAGCAGCCCCCAGTTGATTACAGGGCGTTCTAACTATGGCTACACCTTC.

The V gene is TRBV11-2, the J gene TRBJ2-2, with D perhaps TRBD1 (6 bases). V was pared by 6 bases and J by 2 bases, with 19 bases between. The CDR3 is made up of 17 amino acids. Germline CDR1 and CDR2: SGHAT and FQNNGV. The CDR3 protein is CASSPTSGTLNTGELFF. DNA for the CDR3: TGTGCCAGCAGTCCTACTTCCGGGACACTTAACACCGGGGAGCTGTTTTTT.

This clone showed up just once. This chain links TRBV7-3 with TRBJ1-6; D gene ambiguous. V was cut by 5 bases and J by 7 bases, with 12 bases left in between. The CDR3 is 14 amino acids. From germline, CDR1 is SGHTA and CDR2 FQGTGA. Written as DNA, the CDR3 is TGTGCCAGCAGCCAAATTGGTCAGAATTCACCCCTCCACTTT. It codes for CASSQIGQNSPLHF.

The chain links TRBV7-2 to TRBJ2-3, with D unclear. There are 13 residues in the CDR3. Trimming took off 1 base at V and 2 bases at J, with 4 bases between the two ends. Germline CDR1 SGHTA, CDR2 FQGNSA. Here the CDR3 reads CASSLGATDTQYF. The CDR3 DNA sequence: TGTGCCAGCAGCTTAGGAGCCACAGATACGCAGTATTTT.

The rearrangement links TRBV5-1 to TRBJ2-3; tentative D call: TRBD2 (6 bases). Between the trimmed V and J ends, which lost 0 bases and 4 bases, there was a span of 12 bases. CDR3 size: 15 residues. Germline V lookup: CDR1 SGHRS, CDR2 YFSETQ. CDR3 residues: CASSLDGREADTQYF. CDR3 coding DNA: TGCGCCAGCAGCTTGGATGGCAGGGAGGCAGATACGCAGTATTTT.

Only one count was recorded for this clone. This chain uses TRBV28 with TRBJ2-7; TRBD1 agrees at 8 bases. V shed 8 bases, J shed 4 bases, and the junction held 4 bases outside the gene matches. This CDR3 is 12 amino acids long. Germline lookup yields CDR1 MDHEN and CDR2 SYDVKM. CDR3 residues: CASVGQGYEQYF. The CDR3 nucleotides are TGTGCCAGCGTAGGACAGGGTTACGAGCAGTACTTC.

CDR3 nucleotide sequence: TGTGCCAGCAGCCAAGGAGGATACCTACTGAATCAGCCCCAGCATTTT. It translates to CASSQGGYLLNQPQHF. The chain joins TRBV3-1 (or the pseudogene TRBV3-2) to TRBJ1-5; D ambiguous. From germline, CDR1 is LGHDT and CDR2 YNNKEL (reference sequence). This CDR3 region has 16 residues. Between the trimmed V and J ends, which lost 1 base and 4 bases, there was a span of 14 bases.

The chain uses TRBV6-1 and TRBJ2-3; TRBD2 matches at 12 bases. CDR3 length equals 17 residues. The J segment lost 3 bases and the V segment lost 0 bases, leaving 4 bases of the junction unmatched. Germline-derived CDR1 and CDR2 are MNHNS and SASEGT. CDR3 loop: CASSEAGLAGRTDTQYF. The CDR3 coding sequence is TGTGCCAGCAGTGAAGCAGGACTAGCGGGAAGAACAGATACGCAGTATTTT.

The gene calls are TRBV19 and TRBJ1-6; D is possibly TRBD1 (5 bases). The CDR3 is 14 amino acids. The V gene lost 5 bases and the J gene lost 4 bases, with 9 bases spanning the gap. Germline V gene sequence: CDR1 LNHDA, CDR2 SQIVND (reference sequence). CDR3 sequence reads: CASSLDSYNSPLHF. DNA of the CDR3: TGTGCCAGTAGTCTCGACAGTTATAATTCACCCCTCCACTTT.

This chain uses TRBV11-3 with TRBJ2-1; maybe TRBD2 (5 bases). Germline V CDR1 and CDR2: SGHNT, YENEEA. Trimming shortened V by 9 bases and J by 0 bases, and 18 bases separated the two germline ends. CDR3 length equals 16 residues. The CDR3 nucleotides read TGTGCCAGTTCCCCCGGAAGCGGAAGCTCCTACAATGAGCAGTTCTTC. Translation: CASSPGSGSSYNEQFF.

The chain employs TRBV6-4 and TRBJ2-3, with TRBD2 matching over 7 bases. Germline lookup yields CDR1 MRHNA and CDR2 SNTAGT. Germline trimming cut 6 bases from V and 1 base from J; bases unmatched to any gene: 4. The CDR3 length is 14 residues. The CDR3 DNA follows: TGTGCCAGCAGATTGAGCGGGGGCACAGATACGCAGTATTTT. Protein product: CASRLSGGTDTQYF.

DNA of the CDR3: TGTGCCACCAGTACCTCAGGGGTTCCAGAGACCCAGTACTTC. Its protein is CATSTSGVPETQYF. The genes are TRBV24-1 and TRBJ2-5, with D possibly TRBD1 on 6 matching bases. Germline V gene sequence: CDR1 KGHDR, CDR2 SFDVKD. The V and J ends lost 6 bases and 4 bases respectively, with 14 bases between them. This CDR3 region has 14 residues.

The table lists this clone with a few counts. The chain recombines TRBV2 with TRBJ1-1, with D possibly TRBD1 on 6 matching bases. Trimming left V 10 bases short and J 4 bases short, with 16 bases between. The CDR3 extends over 13 amino acids. The germline CDR1 and CDR2 sequences are SNHLY and FYNNEI. CDR3 DNA: TGTGCCATTTCCCAGGGGCCCAGCACTGAAGCTTTCTTT. This encodes CAISQGPSTEAFF.